This T cell receptor beta chain is from a study of blood T cell repertoires in COVID-19. Study-level information: Samples representing acute and convalescent COVID-19 were sourced from the United States, Italy and Spain. PBMCs, B-cell-depleted T cells, or T cells provided the cDNA or gDNA that made up the material.

In the original processing: It was from reference gene primer amplification that nucleated cell counts were estimated. TCRdb's table, derived via immunoSEQ multiplex PCR, lists solely in-frame clones and lacks some. That table supplies the V and J calls and clone size; D and trimming were determined from the DNA. The table has approximately 130,000 clones, about 88% seen once; the top ten hold less than 2%. The length of the CDR3 is 15 residues. Per germline, CDR1 KGHSH and CDR2 LQKENI. Trimming removed 6 bases at V and 2 bases at J, with 16 bases between. The TCR originated in a human donor in a cohort sampled during active COVID-19. The gene calls are TRBV18 and TRBJ1-1, with D perhaps TRBD1 (5 bases). Sequenced material: peripheral blood. CDR3 nucleotide sequence: TGTGCCAGCTCCCTGGGGGGGACCACCAACACTGAAGCTTTCTTT. This translates into CASSLGGTTNTEAFF.